Here is one TCR beta chain with its context. This specimen belongs to a study of blood T cell repertoires in COVID-19. Clones were read by immunoSEQ multiplex PCR, and TCRdb kept only the in-frame ones, dropping some. The sample holds 150,000 to 200,000 clones; 88% are singletons and the top ten take roughly 6%. CDR3 length: 15 residues. V was pared by 0 bases and J by 9 bases, with 15 bases between. In germline, CDR1 is LNHNV, CDR2 YYDKDF (reference sequence). The chain is built from TRBV15 and TRBJ2-1, with D unclear. The receptor was isolated from a man aged 40-55 years with active or convalescent COVID-19. The sequencing input was peripheral blood. CDR3 loop: CATSRDLFGPTEQFF. The CDR3 DNA reads as TGTGCCACCAGCAGAGATCTATTTGGGCCTACTGAGCAGTTCTTC.